In its sample, the clone carrying this T cell receptor (beta chain) was seen a few times. The antigen is undetermined. The sample belongs to a study of T cell responses to AZD1222 COVID-19 vaccine. TCRdb keeps only in-frame clones here, not all; method: immunoSEQ multiplex PCR. The repertoire holds 40,000 to 45,000 clones, with about 83% as singletons. This CDR3 spans 15 amino acids. The J segment lost 2 bases and the V segment lost 5 bases, leaving 4 bases of the junction unmatched. CDR1 and CDR2 from the germline V gene are MDHEN and SYDVKM. Study-wide results and caveats: The CD4 TCRs associated with vaccination extended across spike and predominated at 160-218 and 743-854.

The V and J genes are TRBV28 and TRBJ1-5, with 9 nucleotides matching TRBD1. The material was peripheral blood, obtained on day 0 of AZD1222 vaccination. The sequence came from an adult in good health. The CDR3 DNA is TGTGCCAGCAGTGGGGGACAGGGCGGCAATCAGCCCCAGCATTTT. It specifies CASSGGQGGNQPQHF.